The rows below give T cell receptor beta chains drawn from one sample of a study of blood T cell repertoires in COVID-19. Some clones are missing from TCRdb's copy, which holds only in-frame ones; the method was immunoSEQ multiplex PCR. The data contain 300,000 to 400,000 clones, about 89% of them seen just once; the ten biggest clones take up under 3%. What was sequenced was peripheral blood. The receptors originated from a woman aged 60 to 75 with COVID-19, enrolled during active disease. The CDR3 runs from the conserved cysteine through the conserved F or W. Fields, in order: J gene, D gene, clone size, V gene, CDR3 protein, CDR3 DNA. D genes are given only for firm matches. Some rows mark clone size as missing; the rest say once, few, many or name a class of expanded clone.

J gene: TRBJ2-7
D gene: -
clone size: -
V gene: TRBV5-1
CDR3 protein: CASSLVAGPGEQYF
CDR3 DNA: TGCGCCAGCAGCTTGGTTGCAGGCCCGGGGGAGCAGTACTTC

J gene: TRBJ2-7
D gene: TRBD1
clone size: -
V gene: TRBV29-1
CDR3 protein: CSARTRQGTYEQYF
CDR3 DNA: TGCAGCGCTAGAACGAGACAGGGAACCTACGAGCAGTACTTC

J gene: TRBJ2-7
D gene: TRBD1
clone size: -
V gene: TRBV6-1
CDR3 protein: CASSERVDWQGVIEQYF
CDR3 DNA: TGTGCCAGCAGTGAAAGGGTGGACTGGCAGGGGGTGATCGAGCAGTACTTC

J gene: TRBJ2-5
D gene: TRBD1
clone size: -
V gene: TRBV9
CDR3 protein: CASSRQGETQYF
CDR3 DNA: TGTGCCAGCAGCCGACAGGGAGAGACCCAGTACTTC

J gene: TRBJ2-7
D gene: TRBD1
clone size: once
V gene: TRBV28
CDR3 protein: CASRQGQGPYEQYF
CDR3 DNA: TGTGCCAGCAGGCAGGGACAGGGGCCCTACGAGCAGTACTTC

J gene: TRBJ2-5
D gene: TRBD2
clone size: -
V gene: TRBV19
CDR3 protein: CATSGASGGGETQYF
CDR3 DNA: TGTGCCACCTCCGGGGCTAGCGGGGGTGGAGAGACCCAGTACTTC

J gene: TRBJ1-5
D gene: -
clone size: -
V gene: TRBV19
CDR3 protein: CASTLSPGYSNQPQHF
CDR3 DNA: TGTGCCAGTACCCTTTCCCCGGGGTATAGCAATCAGCCCCAGCATTTT

J gene: TRBJ1-5
D gene: -
clone size: -
V gene: TRBV18
CDR3 protein: CASSGGAINNQPQHF
CDR3 DNA: TGTGCCAGCTCAGGAGGAGCAATCAACAATCAGCCCCAGCATTTT

J gene: TRBJ1-3
D gene: -
clone size: -
V gene: TRBV13
CDR3 protein: CASSSLQGPGNTIYF
CDR3 DNA: TGTGCCAGCAGCTCCCTACAGGGACCTGGAAACACCATATATTTT

J gene: TRBJ2-5
D gene: -
clone size: -
V gene: TRBV7-9
CDR3 protein: CASSSLQGGETQYF
CDR3 DNA: TGTGCCAGCAGCTCCCTCCAAGGAGGGGAGACCCAGTACTTC

J gene: TRBJ2-5
D gene: TRBD2
clone size: -
V gene: TRBV4-1
CDR3 protein: CASSPGGQETQYF
CDR3 DNA: TGCGCCAGCAGCCCGGGAGGACAAGAGACCCAGTACTTC

J gene: TRBJ1-1
D gene: -
clone size: -
V gene: TRBV11-1
CDR3 protein: CASSIHRAGTEAFF
CDR3 DNA: TGTGCCAGCAGCATACACAGGGCTGGGACTGAAGCTTTCTTT

J gene: TRBJ1-5
D gene: -
clone size: -
V gene: TRBV28
CDR3 protein: CASDRREYQPQHF
CDR3 DNA: TGTGCCAGTGACCGGAGAGAATATCAGCCCCAGCATTTT

J gene: TRBJ2-3
D gene: TRBD2
clone size: -
V gene: TRBV3-1/TRBV3-2
CDR3 protein: CASKLAGGLDTQYF
CDR3 DNA: TGTGCCAGCAAACTAGCGGGGGGGCTAGATACGCAGTATTTT

J gene: TRBJ1-4
D gene: TRBD1
clone size: once
V gene: TRBV19
CDR3 protein: CASTSRQGDEKLFF
CDR3 DNA: TGTGCCAGTACCTCCCGGCAGGGGGATGAAAAACTGTTTTTT

J gene: TRBJ2-6
D gene: TRBD1
clone size: -
V gene: TRBV18
CDR3 protein: CASSLYTGAGANVLTF
CDR3 DNA: TGTGCCAGCTCACTTTATACAGGGGCTGGGGCCAACGTCCTGACTTTC

J gene: TRBJ1-1
D gene: -
clone size: few
V gene: TRBV19
CDR3 protein: CASSKIQERPNTEAFF
CDR3 DNA: TGTGCCAGTAGTAAAATACAGGAGCGCCCTAACACTGAAGCTTTCTTT

J gene: TRBJ1-6
D gene: -
clone size: -
V gene: TRBV4-1
CDR3 protein: CASSQGGDSPLHF
CDR3 DNA: TGCGCCAGCAGCCAAGGGGGAGATTCACCCCTCCACTTT

J gene: TRBJ1-5
D gene: -
clone size: -
V gene: TRBV19
CDR3 protein: CASRYGESGNQPQHF
CDR3 DNA: TGTGCCAGTCGATATGGGGAGTCGGGCAATCAGCCCCAGCATTTT

J gene: TRBJ1-4
D gene: -
clone size: -
V gene: TRBV19
CDR3 protein: CASTAGRNEKLFF
CDR3 DNA: TGTGCCAGTACGGCAGGGCGCAATGAAAAACTGTTTTTT

J gene: TRBJ1-1
D gene: TRBD1
clone size: -
V gene: TRBV24-1
CDR3 protein: CATSDSGGTEAFF
CDR3 DNA: TGTGCCACCAGTGATTCAGGGGGCACTGAAGCTTTCTTT

J gene: TRBJ2-1
D gene: -
clone size: -
V gene: TRBV9
CDR3 protein: CASSVGTASYNEQFF
CDR3 DNA: TGTGCCAGCAGCGTAGGGACTGCCTCCTACAATGAGCAGTTCTTC

J gene: TRBJ1-5
D gene: -
clone size: -
V gene: TRBV7-2
CDR3 protein: CASTQSGSNQPQHF
CDR3 DNA: TGTGCCAGCACCCAATCAGGTAGCAATCAGCCCCAGCATTTT

J gene: TRBJ2-3
D gene: -
clone size: -
V gene: TRBV20-1
CDR3 protein: CSALRGDTQYF
CDR3 DNA: TGCAGTGCCCTTCGGGGAGATACGCAGTATTTT

J gene: TRBJ2-3
D gene: -
clone size: few
V gene: TRBV10-3
CDR3 protein: CAISDSGTGTDTQYF
CDR3 DNA: TGTGCCATCAGTGATAGCGGGACAGGCACAGATACGCAGTATTTT

J gene: TRBJ2-3
D gene: -
clone size: -
V gene: TRBV5-4
CDR3 protein: CASSPGYGTHTQYF
CDR3 DNA: TGTGCCAGCAGCCCTGGCTACGGGACACATACGCAGTATTTT

J gene: TRBJ1-6
D gene: TRBD1
clone size: -
V gene: TRBV19
CDR3 protein: CASLDRPNSYNSPLHF
CDR3 DNA: TGTGCCAGTCTGGACAGGCCGAACTCCTATAATTCACCCCTCCACTTT

J gene: TRBJ2-1
D gene: -
clone size: -
V gene: TRBV6-5
CDR3 protein: CASSYSLAVEQFF
CDR3 DNA: TGTGCCAGCAGTTATTCACTAGCTGTTGAGCAGTTCTTC

J gene: TRBJ1-6
D gene: TRBD1
clone size: few
V gene: TRBV18
CDR3 protein: CASSLDGQGGSPLHF
CDR3 DNA: TGTGCCAGCTCCCTTGACGGACAGGGAGGATCACCCCTCCACTTT

J gene: TRBJ2-3
D gene: -
clone size: once
V gene: TRBV2
CDR3 protein: CASSVSRLNTDTQYF
CDR3 DNA: TGTGCCAGCAGCGTTAGTCGTCTAAACACAGATACGCAGTATTTT

J gene: TRBJ2-1
D gene: -
clone size: few
V gene: TRBV14
CDR3 protein: CASSRRTASYNEQFF
CDR3 DNA: TGTGCCAGCAGCCGAAGGACAGCCTCCTACAATGAGCAGTTCTTC

J gene: TRBJ2-3
D gene: TRBD2
clone size: few
V gene: TRBV7-9
CDR3 protein: CASSSQRGVSDTQYF
CDR3 DNA: TGTGCCAGCAGCTCCCAGCGGGGGGTCTCAGATACGCAGTATTTT

J gene: TRBJ1-1
D gene: -
clone size: few
V gene: TRBV7-9
CDR3 protein: CASSLTVNTEAFF
CDR3 DNA: TGTGCCAGCAGCTTGACAGTCAACACTGAAGCTTTCTTT

J gene: TRBJ1-5
D gene: TRBD1
clone size: -
V gene: TRBV28
CDR3 protein: CASRPNRGQGSNQPQHF
CDR3 DNA: TGTGCCAGCAGGCCAAATAGAGGACAGGGTAGCAATCAGCCCCAGCATTTT

J gene: TRBJ1-1
D gene: -
clone size: -
V gene: TRBV6-1
CDR3 protein: CASSEAVRMNTEAFF
CDR3 DNA: TGTGCCAGCAGTGAAGCAGTGAGAATGAACACTGAAGCTTTCTTT

J gene: TRBJ1-2
D gene: TRBD1
clone size: -
V gene: TRBV30
CDR3 protein: CAWNDRGGGYTF
CDR3 DNA: TGTGCCTGGAATGACAGGGGAGGAGGCTACACCTTC

J gene: TRBJ2-5
D gene: -
clone size: -
V gene: TRBV19
CDR3 protein: CASRSRTGGGETQYF
CDR3 DNA: TGTGCCAGTAGGTCCCGCACAGGGGGGGGAGAGACCCAGTACTTC

J gene: TRBJ2-3
D gene: TRBD2
clone size: -
V gene: TRBV5-5
CDR3 protein: CASSLGLAGGRNTDTQYF
CDR3 DNA: TGTGCCAGCAGCTTGGGCCTAGCGGGGGGCCGGAACACAGATACGCAGTATTTT

J gene: TRBJ2-1
D gene: TRBD1
clone size: -
V gene: TRBV7-2
CDR3 protein: CASSMVGGQGYNEQFF
CDR3 DNA: TGTGCCAGCAGCATGGTCGGGGGACAGGGGTACAATGAGCAGTTCTTC

J gene: TRBJ1-1
D gene: -
clone size: once
V gene: TRBV5-4
CDR3 protein: CASSNPRSTHTEAFF
CDR3 DNA: TGTGCCAGCAGTAATCCCCGTAGTACCCACACTGAAGCTTTCTTT

J gene: TRBJ2-4
D gene: TRBD2
clone size: -
V gene: TRBV3-1/TRBV3-2
CDR3 protein: CASSQEPRSGGAKNIQYF
CDR3 DNA: TGTGCCAGCAGCCAAGAGCCCAGAAGCGGGGGAGCCAAAAACATTCAGTACTTC

J gene: TRBJ1-1
D gene: -
clone size: -
V gene: TRBV5-6
CDR3 protein: CASLPLGIQGNTEAFF
CDR3 DNA: TGTGCCAGCCTTCCTTTGGGAATACAGGGTAACACTGAAGCTTTCTTT

J gene: TRBJ2-7
D gene: -
clone size: -
V gene: TRBV29-1
CDR3 protein: CSVGRTGEQYF
CDR3 DNA: TGCAGCGTTGGACGGACGGGGGAGCAGTACTTC

J gene: TRBJ1-2
D gene: TRBD1
clone size: -
V gene: TRBV18
CDR3 protein: CASSRTTGKGGYGYTF
CDR3 DNA: TGTGCCAGCTCACGAACGACAGGGAAGGGCGGCTATGGCTACACCTTC

J gene: TRBJ1-2
D gene: -
clone size: -
V gene: TRBV19
CDR3 protein: CASVSGDRNYGYTF
CDR3 DNA: TGTGCCAGTGTGTCGGGAGATCGCAACTATGGCTACACCTTC

J gene: TRBJ1-2
D gene: TRBD1
clone size: -
V gene: TRBV5-4
CDR3 protein: CASSTRQGVGGYTF
CDR3 DNA: TGTGCCAGCAGCACCCGACAGGGAGTCGGTGGCTACACCTTC